A selection of T cell receptor beta chains follows, all from one sample in a study of blood T cells in healthy people across ages. MiXCR was run by TCRdb on the 5' RACE reads, yielding one entry per CDR3 protein. The data contain 540,000 or so distinct CDR3 sequences, about 45% of them singletons. Specimen: blood. The source of these receptors is an elderly man in good health. Each CDR3 is given with its conserved first and last residue. Each record gives: clone size, J gene, V gene, D gene, CDR3 protein, CDR3 DNA. A D gene is named only where the DNA matches it firmly. Clone size is given for some rows only: seen once, a few or many times, or a class if the clone is expanded.

size: .; J: TRBJ1-5; V: TRBV21-1; D: .; CDR3: CASSLWDRESNQPQHF; DNA: TGTGCCAGCAGCTTATGGGACAGGGAAAGCAATCAGCCCCAGCATTTT
size: .; J: TRBJ1-2; V: TRBV4-3; D: .; CDR3: CASSQDQGLYGYTF; DNA: TGCGCCAGCAGCCAAGATCAGGGCTTGTATGGCTACACCTTC
size: .; J: TRBJ1-6; V: TRBV7-2; D: .; CDR3: CASSLGVRVGSPLHF; DNA: TGTGCCAGCAGCTTAGGGGTCAGGGTGGGTTCACCCCTCCACTTT
size: once; J: TRBJ2-3; V: TRBV11-2; D: .; CDR3: CASSSSGLREDTQYF; DNA: TGTGCCAGCAGCTCTAGTGGTTTGCGGGAAGATACGCAGTATTTT
size: few; J: TRBJ2-3; V: TRBV20-1; D: TRBD1; CDR3: CSAITLGQGQRRDTQYF; DNA: TGCAGTGCGATCACCTTAGGACAGGGACAAAGGCGAGATACGCAGTATTTT
size: .; J: TRBJ2-5; V: TRBV4-3; D: .; CDR3: CASSQDGTYGGTQYF; DNA: TGCGCCAGCAGCCAAGATGGGACGTATGGAGGGACCCAGTACTTC
size: few; J: TRBJ1-5; V: TRBV7-2; D: .; CDR3: CASSRRSGRDQPQHF; DNA: TGTGCCAGCAGCCGACGGAGTGGGCGCGATCAGCCCCAGCATTTT
size: .; J: TRBJ2-7; V: TRBV6-2/TRBV6-3; D: .; CDR3: CASRNNEQYF; DNA: TGTGCCAGCAGGAACAACGAGCAGTACTTC
size: few; J: TRBJ1-2; V: TRBV20-1; D: TRBD1; CDR3: CSATPTGKGPYGYTF; DNA: TGCAGTGCGACCCCGACAGGGAAAGGGCCGTATGGCTACACCTTC
size: .; J: TRBJ2-1; V: TRBV24-1; D: .; CDR3: CATSDLLDHEQFF; DNA: TGTGCCACCAGTGATTTACTAGATCATGAGCAGTTCTTC
size: .; J: TRBJ2-3; V: TRBV9; D: .; CDR3: CASSRQASTDTQYF; DNA: TGTGCCAGCAGTCGACAGGCTAGCACAGATACGCAGTATTTT